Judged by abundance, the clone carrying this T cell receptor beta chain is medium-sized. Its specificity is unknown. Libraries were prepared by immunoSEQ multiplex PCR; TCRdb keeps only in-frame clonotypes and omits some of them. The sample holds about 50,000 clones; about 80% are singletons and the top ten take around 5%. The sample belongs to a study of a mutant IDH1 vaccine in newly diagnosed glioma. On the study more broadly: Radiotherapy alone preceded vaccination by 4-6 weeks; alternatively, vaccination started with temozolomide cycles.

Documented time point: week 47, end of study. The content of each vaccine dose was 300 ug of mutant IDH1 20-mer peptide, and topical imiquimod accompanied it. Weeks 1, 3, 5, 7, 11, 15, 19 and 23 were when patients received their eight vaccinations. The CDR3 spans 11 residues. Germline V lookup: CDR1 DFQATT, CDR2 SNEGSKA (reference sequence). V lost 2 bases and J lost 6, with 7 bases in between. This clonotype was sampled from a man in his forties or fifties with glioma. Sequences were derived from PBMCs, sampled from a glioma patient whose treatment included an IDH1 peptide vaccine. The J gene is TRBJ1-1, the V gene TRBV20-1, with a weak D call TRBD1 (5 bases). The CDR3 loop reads CSARLGAEAFF. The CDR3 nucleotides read TGCAGTGCTAGATTGGGGGCTGAAGCTTTCTTT.